The sequence of this TCR beta chain was determined in a study of blood T cell repertoires in COVID-19. Looking at the study overall: Acute-phase and convalescent COVID-19 samples originated in the United States, Italy and Spain. T cells, B-cell-depleted T cells, or PBMCs supplied cDNA or gDNA.

Germline V gene sequence: CDR1 GTSNPN, CDR2 SVGIG (reference sequence). Trimming removed 6 bases from V and 6 bases from J; junction bases left unmatched: 7. The CDR3 covers 12 residues. As handled by the study authors: The assay estimated nucleated cells by amplifying reference gene primers. Profiled with immunoSEQ multiplex PCR; TCRdb holds only in-frame clones, not every one. Clonal size and the V and J genes are those of that table, whereas D and trimming came from the DNA. Altogether 60,000 to 70,000 clones are present, 80% to 90% being singletons, with the ten largest covering 1.4%. The rearrangement uses TRBV30 and TRBJ2-7; 8 bases are shared with TRBD2. This receptor was taken from a woman aged 55-69 years with acute or convalescent COVID-19. The source material was peripheral blood. The CDR3 DNA sequence: TGTGCCTGTTTAGCGGGACCCTTCGAGCAGTACTTC. Protein: CACLAGPFEQYF.